This TCR beta chain was identified in a study of blood T cell repertoires in COVID-19. Sequencing used immunoSEQ multiplex PCR; TCRdb keeps in-frame clones, though not all of them. The sample contains tens of thousands of clones, around 84% of which appear only once. Looked up from germline, CDR1 is MDHEN and CDR2 is SYDVKM. V shed 11 bases and J shed 7 bases, with 17 bases lying between them. CDR3 size: 13 residues. The J gene is TRBJ1-4, the V gene TRBV28; D may be TRBD1 (6 bases). This receptor was taken from a man aged 45-60 years with acute or convalescent COVID-19. Sample: peripheral blood. The CDR3 DNA reads as TGTGCCGCATCAAGGGGGGGGGTTGAAAAACTGTTTTTT. Translated, it gives CAASRGGVEKLFF.